This entry features one T cell receptor (beta chain) sequence. The data were obtained in a study of shared clonotypes between healthy human individuals. V lost 2 bases and J 8 bases, leaving 21 bases between the germline ends. The CDR3 has 17 residues. Germline CDR1 reads LNHDA; CDR2 reads SQIVND (reference sequence). Assay: immunoSEQ multiplex PCR; the TCRdb copy retains only in-frame clones and omits some. Of 450,000 or so clones in the sample, 75% to 80% were seen once. The clonotype was recovered from a woman aged 35 to 49 in good health. Some clones in this sample may be carry-over from other donors' samples. Input material: PBMCs. The rearrangement joins TRBV19 to TRBJ2-2, with D perhaps TRBD2 (6 bases). The CDR3 region is CASSIIQLAAIEGELFF. Written as DNA, the CDR3 is TGTGCCAGTAGTATAATCCAGTTAGCGGCAATTGAGGGGGAGCTGTTTTTT.